This TCR beta chain was captured by sequencing in a study of blood T cell repertoires in COVID-19. Those enrolled, adults aged roughly 18 to 89 years, came from 25 or so US areas. This clone was counted between two and nine times. The CDR3 extends over 13 amino acids. Germline CDR1 is SGHKS and CDR2 is YYEKEE (reference sequence). The ends were cut back, 3 bases at V and 10 bases at J, with 14 bases in the middle. Libraries were prepared by immunoSEQ multiplex PCR; TCRdb keeps only in-frame clonotypes and omits some of them. This sample has tens of thousands of clones; roughly 80% occur once, and the top ten carry 3.8%.

This sequence joins TRBV5-5 and TRBJ2-1, with a weak D call TRBD2 (6 bases). This receptor was obtained from a woman in her thirties or forties with acute COVID-19. Sequenced sample: PBMCs or T cells enriched from blood (not recorded which). CDR3 protein: CASSWASEEEQFF. DNA of the CDR3: TGTGCCAGCAGCTGGGCTAGCGAGGAAGAGCAGTTCTTC. Supplemented by reference TRBV5-5 and TRBJ2-1, the full variable domain reads DAGVTQSPTHLIKTRGQQVTLRCSPISGHKSVSWYQQVLGQGPQFIFQYYEKEERGRGNFPDRFSARQFPNYSSELNVNALLLGDSALYLCASSWASEEEQFFGPGTRLTVL.